Listed below are T cell receptor beta chains from one sample, sequenced in a study of vaccination and CD4 T cells after COVID-19. TCRdb re-analysed the PCR reads in MiXCR, keeping a single row per CDR3 protein. The data hold approximately 15,000 distinct CDR3 sequences, with around three fifths observed a single time. The antigens of these receptors remain unknown. Specimen: CD4+ T cells from blood, cultured in vitro. The receptors originated from a human donor who had recovered from COVID-19. Each CDR3 is given with its conserved first and last residue. The order of the fields is J gene, V gene, clone size, D gene, CDR3 protein, CDR3 DNA. The D gene is left open where the match is weak. A row's size may be missing; if present it is once, few, many or a size class.

j_call: TRBJ2-7
v_call: TRBV7-2
clone_size: .
d_call: TRBD2
cdr3_aa: CASSPPAGASYEQYF
cdr3_nt: TGTGCCAGCAGCCCACCGGCGGGAGCTTCCTACGAGCAGTACTTC

j_call: TRBJ1-5
v_call: TRBV4-1
clone_size: few
d_call: .
cdr3_aa: CASSQGAGTHQPQHF
cdr3_nt: TGCGCCAGCAGCCAAGGTGCAGGGACCCATCAGCCCCAGCATTTT

j_call: TRBJ2-3
v_call: TRBV6-7
clone_size: .
d_call: TRBD2
cdr3_aa: CASSRGGLAGGDTQYF
cdr3_nt: TGTGCCAGCAGCCGCGGGGGGCTAGCGGGAGGGGATACGCAGTATTTT

j_call: TRBJ1-4
v_call: TRBV19
clone_size: .
d_call: .
cdr3_aa: CASSIPGGEKLFF
cdr3_nt: TGTGCCAGTAGTATCCCGGGAGGGGAAAAACTGTTTTTT

j_call: TRBJ1-5
v_call: TRBV2
clone_size: .
d_call: .
cdr3_aa: CASRTAGIYQPQHF
cdr3_nt: TGTGCCAGCAGGACAGCGGGCATTTATCAGCCCCAGCATTTT

j_call: TRBJ2-3
v_call: TRBV25-1
clone_size: .
d_call: TRBD2
cdr3_aa: CAGRERGSTDTQYF
cdr3_nt: TGTGCCGGCAGAGAGCGGGGCTCCACAGATACGCAGTATTTT

j_call: TRBJ1-1
v_call: TRBV28
clone_size: .
d_call: TRBD1
cdr3_aa: CASSPIRDRVEAFF
cdr3_nt: TGTGCCAGCAGTCCCATCCGGGACAGGGTTGAAGCTTTCTTT

j_call: TRBJ1-2
v_call: TRBV25-1
clone_size: .
d_call: TRBD1
cdr3_aa: CASSETGTGRFGYTF
cdr3_nt: TGTGCCAGCAGTGAAACCGGGACAGGGAGGTTCGGCTACACCTTC

j_call: TRBJ1-5
v_call: TRBV20-1
clone_size: few
d_call: .
cdr3_aa: CSARGWGPDNQPQHF
cdr3_nt: TGCAGTGCTAGGGGCTGGGGGCCTGACAATCAGCCCCAGCATTTT

j_call: TRBJ1-2
v_call: TRBV28
clone_size: .
d_call: TRBD1
cdr3_aa: CASSSTGEVAYGYTF
cdr3_nt: TGTGCCAGCAGTTCTACAGGGGAGGTGGCCTATGGCTACACCTTC

j_call: TRBJ1-6
v_call: TRBV6-1
clone_size: .
d_call: .
cdr3_aa: CASAEVKISPLHF
cdr3_nt: TGTGCCAGCGCGGAGGTTAAAATTTCACCCCTCCACTTT

j_call: TRBJ2-3
v_call: TRBV12-3/TRBV12-4
clone_size: few
d_call: .
cdr3_aa: CATGAQYF
cdr3_nt: TGTGCCACGGGGGCGCAGTATTTT

j_call: TRBJ2-5
v_call: TRBV6-2/TRBV6-3
clone_size: .
d_call: TRBD2
cdr3_aa: CASSKAGMETQYF
cdr3_nt: TGTGCCAGCTCCAAAGCGGGAATGGAGACCCAGTACTTC

j_call: TRBJ2-7
v_call: TRBV20-1
clone_size: .
d_call: .
cdr3_aa: CSARAPSQGTYEQYF
cdr3_nt: TGCAGTGCTAGAGCCCCGTCTCAGGGTACCTACGAGCAGTACTTC

j_call: TRBJ2-4
v_call: TRBV25-1
clone_size: .
d_call: TRBD2
cdr3_aa: CASSPGASGRVAKNIQYF
cdr3_nt: TGTGCCAGCAGTCCAGGGGCTAGCGGGAGAGTAGCCAAAAACATTCAGTACTTC

j_call: TRBJ1-2
v_call: TRBV20-1
clone_size: .
d_call: .
cdr3_aa: CSAHNRPGGYTF
cdr3_nt: TGCAGTGCCCATAACAGGCCTGGGGGCTACACCTTC

j_call: TRBJ2-1
v_call: TRBV18
clone_size: .
d_call: .
cdr3_aa: CASSLEGLEGEQFF
cdr3_nt: TGTGCCAGCTCATTGGAAGGGTTGGAAGGTGAGCAGTTCTTC

j_call: TRBJ1-2
v_call: TRBV12-3/TRBV12-4
clone_size: .
d_call: TRBD1
cdr3_aa: CASSVPGQGTGYTF
cdr3_nt: TGTGCCAGCAGTGTACCGGGACAGGGTACGGGCTACACCTTC

j_call: TRBJ1-1
v_call: TRBV20-1
clone_size: few
d_call: .
cdr3_aa: CSATRGRWARGGKNTEAFF
cdr3_nt: TGCAGTGCTACCCGAGGACGATGGGCTCGCGGGGGTAAAAACACTGAAGCTTTCTTT

j_call: TRBJ1-2
v_call: TRBV12-3/TRBV12-4
clone_size: .
d_call: .
cdr3_aa: CASSLWGNYGYTF
cdr3_nt: TGTGCCAGCAGTTTATGGGGAAACTATGGCTACACCTTC

j_call: TRBJ1-5
v_call: TRBV20-1
clone_size: once
d_call: .
cdr3_aa: CSAVRAPKNQPQHF
cdr3_nt: TGCAGTGCTGTAAGAGCCCCCAAGAATCAGCCCCAGCATTTT

j_call: TRBJ2-3
v_call: TRBV7-9
clone_size: .
d_call: TRBD2
cdr3_aa: CASSLGLADTQYF
cdr3_nt: TGTGCCAGCAGCTTAGGACTAGCGGATACGCAGTATTTT

j_call: TRBJ2-7
v_call: TRBV12-3/TRBV12-4
clone_size: .
d_call: TRBD2
cdr3_aa: CASSLGLAGYYEQYF
cdr3_nt: TGTGCCAGCAGTTTAGGACTAGCGGGATACTACGAGCAGTACTTC

j_call: TRBJ2-7
v_call: TRBV20-1
clone_size: .
d_call: TRBD2
cdr3_aa: CSAPSGTSGIEQYF
cdr3_nt: TGCAGTGCTCCTTCCGGGACTAGCGGTATCGAGCAGTACTTC

j_call: TRBJ1-5
v_call: TRBV7-2
clone_size: .
d_call: .
cdr3_aa: CASSQDRANQPQHF
cdr3_nt: TGTGCCAGCAGCCAGGACAGAGCGAATCAGCCCCAGCATTTT

j_call: TRBJ1-5
v_call: TRBV18
clone_size: .
d_call: .
cdr3_aa: CASSATSGERNQPQHF
cdr3_nt: TGTGCCAGCTCAGCGACATCAGGGGAACGCAATCAGCCCCAGCATTTT

j_call: TRBJ2-5
v_call: TRBV20-1
clone_size: .
d_call: .
cdr3_aa: CSALRNRYQETQYF
cdr3_nt: TGCAGTGCTCTCCGCAACAGGTACCAAGAGACCCAGTACTTC

j_call: TRBJ1-1
v_call: TRBV28
clone_size: .
d_call: .
cdr3_aa: CASNVDTNTEAFF
cdr3_nt: TGTGCCAGCAACGTGGACACGAACACTGAAGCTTTCTTT

j_call: TRBJ2-6
v_call: TRBV20-1
clone_size: .
d_call: .
cdr3_aa: CSARGIGSGANVLTF
cdr3_nt: TGCAGTGCTAGAGGGATCGGCTCTGGGGCCAACGTCCTGACTTTC

j_call: TRBJ1-5
v_call: TRBV30
clone_size: .
d_call: .
cdr3_aa: CAWSNGPLGRPQHF
cdr3_nt: TGTGCCTGGAGTAACGGGCCCCTCGGTCGGCCCCAGCATTTT

j_call: TRBJ1-1
v_call: TRBV9
clone_size: .
d_call: .
cdr3_aa: CASGGPGLNTEAFF
cdr3_nt: TGTGCCAGCGGGGGACCGGGACTGAACACTGAAGCTTTCTTT

j_call: TRBJ2-3
v_call: TRBV24-1
clone_size: .
d_call: .
cdr3_aa: CATSDYRTAGDTQYF
cdr3_nt: TGTGCCACCAGTGATTACCGGACCGCCGGAGATACGCAGTATTTT

j_call: TRBJ1-2
v_call: TRBV20-1
clone_size: few
d_call: .
cdr3_aa: CSARDPYGYTF
cdr3_nt: TGCAGTGCTAGAGACCCCTATGGCTACACCTTC

j_call: TRBJ1-1
v_call: TRBV6-2/TRBV6-3
clone_size: once
d_call: TRBD1
cdr3_aa: CASSYERDRGSDTETFF
cdr3_nt: TGTGCCAGCAGTTACGAACGGGACAGGGGATCGGACACTGAAACTTTCTTT

j_call: TRBJ1-2
v_call: TRBV5-1
clone_size: .
d_call: TRBD1
cdr3_aa: CASSAGTGGNGYTF
cdr3_nt: TGCGCCAGCAGCGCCGGGACAGGGGGTAATGGCTACACCTTC

j_call: TRBJ2-7
v_call: TRBV30
clone_size: .
d_call: TRBD2
cdr3_aa: CAWKIAGAYEQYF
cdr3_nt: TGTGCCTGGAAGATAGCGGGAGCCTACGAGCAGTACTTC

j_call: TRBJ2-7
v_call: TRBV6-1
clone_size: .
d_call: .
cdr3_aa: CASRSGPFGGFSYEQYF
cdr3_nt: TGTGCCAGCAGGTCTGGGCCTTTTGGCGGATTCTCCTACGAGCAGTACTTC

j_call: TRBJ2-3
v_call: TRBV20-1
clone_size: .
d_call: .
cdr3_aa: CSAARDPSIGTQYF
cdr3_nt: TGCAGTGCGGCTCGGGACCCCTCAATCGGTACGCAGTATTTT

j_call: TRBJ2-7
v_call: TRBV20-1
clone_size: .
d_call: TRBD2
cdr3_aa: CSARLLAGSEQYF
cdr3_nt: TGCAGTGCTCGGCTGCTAGCGGGAAGCGAGCAGTACTTC

j_call: TRBJ1-5
v_call: TRBV6-5
clone_size: few
d_call: .
cdr3_aa: CASSFRLGNSNQPQHF
cdr3_nt: TGTGCCAGCAGTTTCCGACTTGGAAATAGCAATCAGCCCCAGCATTTT

j_call: TRBJ2-3
v_call: TRBV20-1
clone_size: few
d_call: .
cdr3_aa: CSARVAAGTDTQYF
cdr3_nt: TGCAGTGCTAGAGTGGCAGCAGGCACAGATACGCAGTATTTT

j_call: TRBJ2-7
v_call: TRBV20-1
clone_size: once
d_call: .
cdr3_aa: CSARRREWISDEQYF
cdr3_nt: TGCAGTGCTAGGCGCAGGGAATGGATCAGTGACGAGCAGTACTTC

j_call: TRBJ1-2
v_call: TRBV27
clone_size: .
d_call: .
cdr3_aa: CASSSHPRGRPTDYGYTF
cdr3_nt: TGTGCCAGCAGCTCACACCCTCGGGGCCGCCCGACGGACTATGGCTACACCTTC

j_call: TRBJ2-5
v_call: TRBV7-3
clone_size: .
d_call: .
cdr3_aa: CASSLSPTNQETQYF
cdr3_nt: TGTGCCAGCAGCTTAAGTCCTACCAACCAAGAGACCCAGTACTTC

j_call: TRBJ1-5
v_call: TRBV3-1
clone_size: .
d_call: .
cdr3_aa: CASSGGLAQPQHF
cdr3_nt: TGTGCCAGCAGCGGGGGGCTCGCGCAGCCCCAGCATTTT

j_call: TRBJ1-5
v_call: TRBV19
clone_size: few
d_call: .
cdr3_aa: CASSTQGDQPQHF
cdr3_nt: TGTGCCAGTAGTACTCAGGGAGATCAGCCCCAGCATTTT